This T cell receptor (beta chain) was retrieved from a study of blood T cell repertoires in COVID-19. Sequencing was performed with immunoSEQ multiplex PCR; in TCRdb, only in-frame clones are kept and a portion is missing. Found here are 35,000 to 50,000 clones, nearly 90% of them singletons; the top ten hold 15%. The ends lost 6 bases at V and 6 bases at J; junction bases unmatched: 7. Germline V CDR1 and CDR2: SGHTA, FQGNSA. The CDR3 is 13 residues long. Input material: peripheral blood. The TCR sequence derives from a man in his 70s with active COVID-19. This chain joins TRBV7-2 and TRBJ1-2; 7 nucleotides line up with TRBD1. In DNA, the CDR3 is TGTGCCAGCAGGTTAACCGGGACAGATGGCTACACCTTC. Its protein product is CASRLTGTDGYTF.